The 11 T cell receptor beta chains reported below all come from one sample, sequenced in a study of shared clonotypes between healthy human individuals. Using immunoSEQ multiplex PCR, the repertoire was profiled, and TCRdb retains in-frame clones only, with some absent. Counted here are 300,000 or so clones, over 65% occurring once; the ten biggest clones make up 9% to 12%. Specimen: memory CD4+ T cells sorted from blood. This sample's subset: CD45RA-negative fraction. Receptor source: a man younger than 45 in good health.

The V call is TRBV5-4, the J call TRBJ2-2, with 10 bases that match TRBD1. The ends lost 4 bases at V and 1 base at J; junction bases unmatched: 1. The CDR3 covers 15 residues. The germline V gene encodes CDR1 SGHNT and CDR2 YYREEE (reference sequence). The CDR3 loop reads CASSRDRGNTGELFF. In nucleotides, the CDR3 is TGTGCCAGCAGCAGGGACAGGGGGAACACCGGGGAGCTGTTTTTT.

This clone has only a few counts. The chain combines TRBV19 with TRBJ2-1; 9 bases fit TRBD1. This CDR3 contains 15 residues. Germline loops: CDR1 LNHDA, CDR2 SQIVND (reference sequence). With V trimmed by 1 base and J by 6 bases, 4 bases remained unmatched. This CDR3 is CASSIALTGGNEQFF. The CDR3 coding sequence is TGTGCCAGTAGTATAGCCTTGACAGGGGGCAATGAGCAGTTCTTC.

Concerning this clone: The same CDR3 also results from other DNA sequences found in this sample. V and J are TRBV18 and TRBJ1-5; D call uncertain. This CDR3 contains 13 residues. CDR1 and CDR2 (germline): KGHSH, LQKENI. V was cut by 6 bases and J by 3 bases, with 9 bases left in between. The CDR3 region is CASSAQYNQPQHF. CDR3 in DNA: TGTGCCAGCTCTGCACAGTACAATCAGCCCCAGCATTTT.

For the CDR3, the DNA is TGTGCCAGCAGCCCCGGGACTGGCGGCACAGATACGCAGTATTTT. Protein product: CASSPGTGGTDTQYF. V gene TRBV7-9 combines with J gene TRBJ2-3; D perhaps matches TRBD2 (6 bases). The CDR3 has 15 residues. Germline V gene sequence: CDR1 SEHNR, CDR2 FQNEAQ (reference sequence). With 5 bases removed from V and 1 base from J, the gap between germline ends came to 13 bases.

Many counts were recorded for this clone. V gene TRBV25-1 combines with J gene TRBJ2-2; D gene uncertain. V shed 1 base and J shed 4 bases, with 10 bases lying between them. There are 15 residues in the CDR3. Germline V gene sequence: CDR1 MGHDK, CDR2 SYGVNS. In nucleotides, the CDR3 is TGTGCCAGCAGTGAATGGGGTGGACCCACCGGGGAGCTGTTTTTT. Protein product: CASSEWGGPTGELFF.

The chain employs TRBV15 and TRBJ2-1; 8 positions match TRBD1. Germline V lookup: CDR1 LNHNV, CDR2 YYDKDF (reference sequence). J was trimmed by 12 bases and V by 5 bases; bases with no gene match: 18. CDR3 size: 16 residues. The CDR3 loop reads CATSHGSTGGGGGQFF. In nucleotides, the CDR3 is TGTGCCACCAGCCACGGTAGCACAGGGGGAGGCGGTGGGCAGTTCTTC.

The rearrangement uses TRBV4-1 and TRBJ2-5; TRBD2 matches 10 bases. V shed 0 bases, J shed 5 bases, and the junction held 12 bases outside the gene matches. Germline loops: CDR1 MGHRA, CDR2 YSYEKL. The CDR3 has 18 residues. DNA of the CDR3: TGCGCCAGCAGCCAAGAAAAGGCAGGGAGCGGGAGGGCGGAGACCCAGTACTTC. The encoded protein is CASSQEKAGSGRAETQYF.

The V call is TRBV6-6, the J call TRBJ2-3; possibly TRBD1 for D (6 bases). The V gene's germline CDR1 is MNHNY and CDR2 SVGAGI (reference sequence). The CDR3 loop spans 14 amino acids. Trimming took 5 bases from V and 14 from J, leaving 23 bases between them. CDR3 amino acids: CASSPDRLSPRRYF. The CDR3 nucleotides read TGTGCCAGCAGTCCCGACAGGCTTTCCCCTCGCCGGTATTTT.

The chain uses TRBV7-9 and TRBJ1-1; D is unresolved. V lost 1 base and J 1 base, leaving 10 bases between the germline ends. The germline gives CDR1 SEHNR, CDR2 FQNEAQ (reference sequence). CDR3 length equals 15 residues. The CDR3 DNA is TGTGCCAGCAGCTTAGTACGCACCAGGAACACTGAAGCTTTCTTT. This encodes CASSLVRTRNTEAFF.

The chain recombines TRBV9 with TRBJ2-7; 7 bases align to TRBD2. The CDR3 has 14 amino acids. V dropped 0 bases and J dropped 4; count of bases not matched to a gene: 4. The germline V gene encodes CDR1 SGDLS and CDR2 YYNGEE. The CDR3 nucleotides are TGTGCCAGCAGCGTAGGCGATAGCGGGTACGAGCAGTACTTC. The encoded protein is CASSVGDSGYEQYF. Full variable domain (missing parts from reference TRBV9 and TRBJ2-7): DSGVTQTPKHLITATGQRVTLRCSPRSGDLSVYWYQQSLDQGLQFLIQYYNGEERAKGNILERFSAQQFPDLHSELNLSSLELGDSALYFCASSVGDSGYEQYFGPGTRLTVT.

This sequence joins TRBV28 and TRBJ2-1; D gene ambiguous. The CDR3 contains 11 residues. The V end was cut by 5 bases, the J end by 10 bases, with 9 bases between. Germline V lookup: CDR1 MDHEN, CDR2 SYDVKM. The CDR3 nucleotides read TGTGCCAGCAGTCGCTCTTGGGAGCAGTTCTTC. As protein: CASSRSWEQFF.